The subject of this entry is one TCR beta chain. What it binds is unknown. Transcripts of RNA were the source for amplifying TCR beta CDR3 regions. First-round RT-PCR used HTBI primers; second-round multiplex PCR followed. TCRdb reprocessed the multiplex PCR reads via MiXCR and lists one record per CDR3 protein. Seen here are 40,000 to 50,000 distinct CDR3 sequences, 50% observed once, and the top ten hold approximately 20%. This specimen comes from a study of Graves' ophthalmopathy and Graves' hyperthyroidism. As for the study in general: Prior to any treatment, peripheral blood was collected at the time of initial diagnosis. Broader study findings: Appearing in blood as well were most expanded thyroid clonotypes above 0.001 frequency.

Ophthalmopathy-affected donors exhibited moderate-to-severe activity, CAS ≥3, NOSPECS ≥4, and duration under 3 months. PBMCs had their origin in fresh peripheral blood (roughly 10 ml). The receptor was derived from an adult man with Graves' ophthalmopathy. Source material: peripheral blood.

This CDR3 reads CSAGGSGYNEQFF. CDR3 in DNA: TGCAGTGCTGGCGGATCCGGGTACAATGAGCAGTTCTTC. The J gene is TRBJ2-1, the V gene TRBV20-1; D not certain. The V end lost 5 bases, the J end lost 4 bases, and 12 bases lay between the germline ends. CDR1 and CDR2 (germline): DFQATT, SNEGSKA (reference sequence). This CDR3 spans 13 amino acids.